The rows below give T cell receptor beta chains drawn from one sample of a study of OX40 agonist ivuxolimab in advanced cancers. Here immunoSEQ multiplex PCR was the method, and the copy in TCRdb shows in-frame clones only, minus some. Among about 69,000 clones listed, 75% to 90% were seen once. The sequences come from CD4+ or CD8+ T cells sorted from blood, collected in a trial of the OX40 agonist ivuxolimab. The origin of the receptors is an adult with an advanced solid tumor such as melanoma, head and neck, liver or kidney cancer. CDR3s include the opening cysteine and the closing phenylalanine or tryptophan. Fields, in order: clone size, J gene, V gene, D gene, CDR3 protein, CDR3 DNA. The D gene is left open where the match is weak. Not every row has a clone size; where given, it reads once, few, many or a size class.

>.|TRBJ2-7|TRBV4-1|TRBD2
CASSQERGGSYEQYF
TGCGCCAGCAGCCAAGAGCGCGGGGGGTCCTACGAGCAGTACTTC
>.|TRBJ1-2|TRBV19|TRBD1
CASSDRGLGYTF
TGTGCCAGTTCGGACAGGGGGCTTGGCTACACCTTC
>.|TRBJ2-7|TRBV11-2|.
CASSLSGRGNEQYF
TGTGCCAGCAGCTTATCGGGCAGGGGAAACGAGCAGTACTTC
>.|TRBJ2-5|TRBV4-1|.
CASSHRVEETQYF
TGCGCCAGCAGCCACAGGGTTGAGGAGACCCAGTACTTC
>.|TRBJ2-5|TRBV7-3|TRBD2
CASSSSGGRWETQYF
TGTGCCAGCAGCTCCAGCGGGGGACGGTGGGAGACCCAGTACTTC
>few|TRBJ2-5|TRBV11-2|.
CASSFSPQGKETQYF
TGTGCCAGCAGCTTTTCCCCCCAGGGGAAAGAGACCCAGTACTTC
>.|TRBJ2-5|TRBV4-1|.
CASSQETVGRTQETQYF
TGCGCCAGCAGCCAAGAGACAGTCGGGCGGACCCAAGAGACCCAGTACTTC
>.|TRBJ2-4|TRBV27|.
CASSLGIQYF
TGTGCCAGCAGTTTAGGAATTCAGTACTTC
>.|TRBJ2-7|TRBV28|TRBD2
CASTTGGGRSYEQYF
TGTGCCAGCACCACTGGGGGGGGTAGGTCCTACGAGCAGTACTTC
>.|TRBJ2-1|TRBV27|.
CASSLGSSQEVNNEQFF
TGTGCCAGCAGTTTAGGGTCTAGCCAGGAGGTCAACAATGAGCAGTTCTTC
>.|TRBJ2-1|TRBV7-2|TRBD2
CASSTRLAPSPYNEQFF
TGTGCCAGCAGCACCAGACTAGCCCCCAGCCCTTACAATGAGCAGTTCTTC
>.|TRBJ1-1|TRBV19|.
CASITSTEAFF
TGTGCCAGTATAACTAGCACTGAAGCTTTCTTT
>.|TRBJ2-5|TRBV5-4|.
CASSLRSGQETQYF
TGTGCCAGCAGCTTGAGGTCGGGACAAGAGACCCAGTACTTC
>.|TRBJ2-7|TRBV28|.
CASRAGSSSEQYF
TGTGCCAGCAGGGCAGGGTCATCGTCCGAGCAGTACTTC